The 32 T cell receptor beta chains presented below share a single source sample, sequenced in a study of T cells in Graves' hyperthyroidism and ophthalmopathy. Amplified TCR beta CDR3 regions derived from RNA transcripts. The HTBI primer set was used in a first-round RT-PCR of the TCR CDR3. MiXCR, applied by TCRdb to the multiplex PCR reads, yields one record per CDR3 protein. Of approximately 400,000 distinct CDR3 sequences in the sample, less than 20% were seen once. Sequenced sample: blood. Source of these receptors: a woman aged 18-30 years with Graves' hyperthyroidism that later progressed to Graves' ophthalmopathy.

This clonotype occurred a few times. This rearrangement joins TRBV10-3 to TRBJ2-5; 12 nucleotides match TRBD2. The germline gives CDR1 ENHRY, CDR2 SYGVKD. V gave up 0 bases and J gave up 5 bases; unmatched junction bases: 1. This CDR3 region has 15 residues. In DNA form, the CDR3 reads TGTGCCATCAGTGAGTCTCTAGCGGGAGGGGAGACCCAGTACTTC. This translates into CAISESLAGGETQYF.

The genes are TRBV10-3 and TRBJ1-6; TRBD1 matches 10 bases. Germline V gene data show CDR1 as ENHRY and CDR2 as SYGVKD. The CDR3 contains 15 residues. V was pared by 5 bases and J by 8 bases, with 6 bases of the junction left unmatched. The CDR3 protein is CAISPATGGYSPLHF. CDR3 nucleotides: TGTGCCATCAGTCCTGCGACAGGGGGCTATTCACCCCTCCACTTT.

This clonotype turned up a few times. V is TRBV6-5 and J is TRBJ2-2; D is ambiguous. Between the trimmed V and J ends, which lost 0 bases and 4 bases, there was a span of 9 bases. Per germline, CDR1 MNHEY and CDR2 SVGAGI. The CDR3 runs to 15 residues. The CDR3, as DNA: TGTGCCAGCAGTTACTCGGTCGCAGGCACCGGGGAGCTGTTTTTT. Its protein product is CASSYSVAGTGELFF.

This clonotype was found many times. This sequence joins TRBV11-2 and TRBJ1-5; TRBD1 aligns across 8 bases. J lost 4 bases, V lost 1 base, and 3 bases had no gene match. This CDR3 has 15 amino acids. In germline, CDR1 is SGHAT, CDR2 FQNNGV. The CDR3 region has the DNA TGTGCCAGCAGCTTAGGGACAGGGCCGAATCAGCCCCAGCATTTT. Its translation is CASSLGTGPNQPQHF.

This clonotype was seen ten or more times. The chain links TRBV29-1 to TRBJ2-5, with 9 bases identical to TRBD1. With 1 base clipped from V and 5 bases from J, the junction kept 2 bases outside the gene matches. Germline values: CDR1 SQVTM, CDR2 ANQGSEA. This CDR3 spans 13 amino acids. CDR3 protein: CSVEVGQGETQYF. For the CDR3, the DNA is TGCAGCGTTGAAGTTGGACAGGGGGAGACCCAGTACTTC.

This clonotype was detected many times. This chain links TRBV28 with TRBJ2-7; D call uncertain. The CDR3 extends over 14 amino acids. Trimming took 1 base from V and 4 from J, leaving 11 bases between them. CDR1 and CDR2 from the germline V gene are MDHEN and SYDVKM. The CDR3 region is CASSLYLGIYEQYF. CDR3 nucleotides: TGTGCCAGCAGTTTATATCTGGGGATATACGAGCAGTACTTC.

This clonotype was counted a few times. The chain combines TRBV30 with TRBJ2-7, with a weak D call TRBD1 (5 bases). V was cut by 0 bases and J by 5 bases, with 8 bases left in between. This CDR3 is 12 amino acids long. CDR1 and CDR2 from the germline V gene are GTSNPN and SVGIG (reference sequence). CDR3 region: CAWSVQGDEQYF. CDR3 in DNA: TGTGCCTGGAGTGTACAAGGGGACGAGCAGTACTTC.

This sequence joins TRBV15 and TRBJ2-3; perhaps TRBD2 as D (6 bases). The germline V gene has CDR1 LNHNV and CDR2 YYDKDF (reference sequence). Trimming left V 3 bases short and J 2 bases short, with 12 bases between. The CDR3 is made up of 15 amino acids. This CDR3 reads CATSRDYQYTDTQYF. The CDR3 DNA follows: TGTGCCACCAGCAGGGACTACCAATACACAGATACGCAGTATTTT.

This clonotype was observed at least ten times. In DNA, the CDR3 is TGTGCCAGCAGTTTATCGTTCGGAGTAGCGGGAGGCAATGAGCAGTTCTTC. Amino acids: CASSLSFGVAGGNEQFF. The rearrangement links TRBV28 to TRBJ2-1; TRBD2 agrees at 10 bases. The germline V gene has CDR1 MDHEN and CDR2 SYDVKM. CDR3 length equals 17 residues. Germline trimming cut 1 base from V and 6 bases from J; bases unmatched to any gene: 9.

This clonotype was detected ten times or more. The rearrangement uses TRBV7-9 and TRBJ2-1; 16 bases agree with TRBD2. Losses at the gene ends were 4 bases for V and 6 bases for J; bases not matched to a gene: 6. The CDR3 is 17 residues long. Germline CDR1 and CDR2: SEHNR and FQNEAQ (reference sequence). CDR3 amino acids: CASSSGLAGGPGNEQFF. DNA for the CDR3: TGTGCCAGCAGCTCGGGACTAGCGGGAGGGCCGGGCAATGAGCAGTTCTTC.

The sample holds many counts of this clonotype. The gene calls are TRBV5-1 and TRBJ2-7, with D possibly TRBD1 on 6 matching bases. Germline lookup yields CDR1 SGHRS and CDR2 YFSETQ. V lost 0 bases and J lost 3, with 10 bases in between. The CDR3 is 14 residues long. The CDR3 DNA sequence: TGCGCCAGCAGCTTGGAAGGGGGTGGCTACGAGCAGTACTTC. Amino acids: CASSLEGGGYEQYF.

This clonotype has at least ten counts. The chain has TRBV20-1 and TRBJ1-4; no definite D call. CDR3 length: 13 amino acids. The V end was cut by 6 bases, the J end by 3 bases, with 11 bases between. Looked up from germline, CDR1 is DFQATT and CDR2 is SNEGSKA (reference sequence). Here the CDR3 reads CSARTGSNEKLFF. The CDR3 nucleotides read TGCAGTGCCAGGACGGGTTCTAATGAAAAACTGTTTTTT.

This clonotype was seen only once. A read error may explain this, as a much larger clone is one base away. The rearrangement links TRBV27 to TRBJ1-1; D gene unclear. This CDR3 has 15 residues. In germline, CDR1 is MNHEY, CDR2 SMNVEV (reference sequence). The chain's CDR3 is CANSFRRGLNTEAFF. The CDR3 region has the DNA TGTGCCAACAGTTTTAGGCGAGGACTGAACACTGAAGCTTTCTTT.

This clonotype was observed many times. V and J are TRBV20-1 and TRBJ1-2; D remains ambiguous. Looked up from germline, CDR1 is DFQATT and CDR2 is SNEGSKA (reference sequence). V was shortened by 1 base and J by 6 bases, with 12 bases between the two germline ends. The CDR3 spans 13 residues. CDR3 in DNA: TGCAGTGCTAGAGGGGTGCAGAGAAATGGCTACACCTTC. Its translation is CSARGVQRNGYTF.

This clonotype was detected ten times or more. The V and J genes are TRBV14 and TRBJ1-5, with 9 positions matching TRBD1. V lost 0 bases, J lost 5 bases, and 5 bases stayed unmatched. The CDR3 has 16 residues. Germline V lookup: CDR1 SGHDN, CDR2 FVKESK. CDR3 nucleotides: TGTGCCAGCAGCCAAGATTGGGACAGGGTTGATCAGCCCCAGCATTTT. This sequence encodes CASSQDWDRVDQPQHF.

A few counts support this clonotype. V usage is TRBV5-1 and J usage is TRBJ2-2; a possible D gene is TRBD2 (6 bases). The V gene's germline CDR1 is SGHRS and CDR2 YFSETQ. This CDR3 has 14 residues. The V gene lost 4 bases and the J gene lost 10 bases, with 17 bases spanning the gap. The DNA for the CDR3 is TGCGCCAGCAGCCCTGTACGGGAGCTGTCGGAGCTGTTTTTT. Amino acids: CASSPVRELSELFF.

J is TRBJ2-7 and V is TRBV19, with D tentatively TRBD2 (5 bases). Germline V gives CDR1 LNHDA, CDR2 SQIVND (reference sequence). V was pared by 4 bases and J by 4 bases, with 20 bases between. The CDR3 consists of 16 residues. Written as DNA, the CDR3 is TGTGCCAGTAGTAAGCCGACAAACGTGGACTTTTACGAGCAGTACTTC. Translated, it gives CASSKPTNVDFYEQYF.

This clonotype appeared many times. The V and J genes are TRBV12-3 or TRBV12-4 and TRBJ2-7; either TRBD1 or TRBD2 may supply D (7 bases each). Trimming removed 7 bases from V and 3 bases from J, with 16 bases in between. The CDR3 consists of 14 residues. The CDR3 protein is CASTLGGGFYEQYF. CDR3 DNA: TGTGCCAGCACCCTGGGAGGGGGCTTCTACGAGCAGTACTTC.

This clonotype came up a few times. The chain is built from TRBV19 and TRBJ2-7, with a weak D call TRBD1 (6 bases). There are 12 residues in the CDR3. V was clipped by 6 bases and J by 3 bases, with 9 bases between them. The germline CDR1 and CDR2 sequences are LNHDA and SQIVND (reference sequence). CDR3 DNA sequence: TGTGCCAGTAGCATGACAGGCTACGAGCAGTACTTC. Translated, it gives CASSMTGYEQYF.

The chain recombines TRBV6-1 with TRBJ1-1, with 9 bases fitting TRBD1. The V gene's germline CDR1 is MNHNS and CDR2 SASEGT. This CDR3 is 17 amino acids long. The ends lost 5 bases at V and 1 base at J; junction bases unmatched: 11. The CDR3: CASSSPQGAKGNTEAFF. CDR3 DNA: TGTGCCAGCAGTTCACCACAGGGGGCGAAAGGGAACACTGAAGCTTTCTTT.

As for this clonotype: A much larger clone lies one base from this, so it may be a read error. V usage is TRBV12-3 or TRBV12-4 and J usage is TRBJ2-1; 9 nucleotides align to TRBD2. After removal of 5 bases from V and 6 bases from J, the junction contained 8 bases not matched to a gene. This CDR3 is 15 amino acids long. The CDR3 DNA follows: TGTGCCAGCAGTCTATCTAGCGGGATCTGCAATGAGCAGTTCTTC. Its protein is CASSLSSGICNEQFF.

This clonotype showed up many times. The chain uses TRBV18 and TRBJ1-1; 9 bases are shared with TRBD1. J was trimmed by 10 bases and V by 8 bases; bases with no gene match: 8. The germline gives CDR1 KGHSH, CDR2 LQKENI. The CDR3 totals 12 residues. CDR3 sequence: CASTGTGTLAFF. CDR3 sequence (DNA): TGTGCCAGCACGGGGACAGGGACACTAGCTTTCTTT.

The CDR3 nucleotides read TGCGCCAGCAGCCAAGATCAGGGGCAGGTGTCAGTGGGAGAAGCTTTCTTT. As protein: CASSQDQGQVSVGEAFF. V gene TRBV4-1 combines with J gene TRBJ1-1; tentatively, D is TRBD1 (6 bases). The germline gives CDR1 MGHRA, CDR2 YSYEKL. The CDR3 is made up of 17 amino acids. Trimming stripped 0 bases from V and 8 bases from J, with 22 bases between.

The table lists this clonotype with many counts. The chain recombines TRBV5-1 with TRBJ2-7; 9 nucleotides align to TRBD2. The CDR3 covers 13 residues. Looked up from germline, CDR1 is SGHRS and CDR2 is YFSETQ. The V gene end was trimmed by 5 bases and the J gene end by 6 bases; junction bases not matched to a gene: 6. The DNA of the CDR3 is TGCGCCAGCAGACGTAGCGGGGGCGTCGAGCAGTACTTC. Translation: CASRRSGGVEQYF.

The V call is TRBV9, the J call TRBJ1-1; perhaps TRBD1 as D (5 bases). CDR1 is SGDLS, CDR2 YYNGEE, per germline. CDR3 length equals 14 residues. V was cut by 0 bases and J by 3 bases, with 9 bases left in between. The CDR3 DNA sequence: TGTGCCAGCAGCGTAGAAGGGGCGGACACTGAAGCTTTCTTT. Encoded protein: CASSVEGADTEAFF.

This clonotype appeared once. This clone may be a read error of a much larger clone one base away. The V and J genes are TRBV3-1 and TRBJ1-4; 9 bases are shared with TRBD1. Germline loops: CDR1 LGHDT, CDR2 YNNKEL (reference sequence). The J segment lost 8 bases and the V segment lost 5 bases, leaving 6 bases of the junction unmatched. CDR3 size: 14 residues. CDR3: CASSSGQGVEKLFF. As DNA, the CDR3 is TGTGCCAGCAGCTCGGGACAGGGTGTGGAAAAACTGTTTTTT.

This clonotype was observed many times. The CDR3 spells CASSSRLAGGTDTQYF. The CDR3 region has the DNA TGTGCCAGCAGCTCGCGACTAGCGGGAGGCACAGATACGCAGTATTTT. The rearrangement joins TRBV7-8 to TRBJ2-3; 12 bases agree with TRBD2. The germline gives CDR1 SGHVS, CDR2 FQNEAQ. This CDR3 has 16 residues. After removal of 4 bases from V and 1 base from J, the junction contained 3 bases not matched to a gene.

As for this clonotype: This sequence may be a read error, since a much larger clone differs from it by one base. This chain's CDR3 is CASSHVGTEAFF. CDR3 in DNA: TGTGCCAGCAGTCACGTTGGGACTGAAGCTTTCTTT. The V gene is TRBV27, the J gene TRBJ1-1; D is ambiguous. V was cut by 5 bases and J by 5 bases, with 9 bases left in between. There are 12 residues in the CDR3. Germline-derived CDR1 and CDR2 are MNHEY and SMNVEV (reference sequence).

This clonotype was recorded a few times. This rearrangement joins TRBV20-1 to TRBJ2-1; 10 bases match TRBD2. Germline V gives CDR1 DFQATT, CDR2 SNEGSKA (reference sequence). V gave up 6 bases and J gave up 0 bases; unmatched junction bases: 14. The CDR3 loop spans 18 amino acids. The CDR3 DNA follows: TGCAGTGCCAGCAGGGCTAGCGGGAGAGTGAGCTCCTACAATGAGCAGTTCTTC. Residues: CSASRASGRVSSYNEQFF.

V usage is TRBV4-1 and J usage is TRBJ2-3; 9 bases align to TRBD2. CDR3 length: 13 residues. Looked up from germline, CDR1 is MGHRA and CDR2 is YSYEKL. V lost 2 bases and J lost 12; bases outside the gene matches: 6. CDR3 DNA sequence: TGCGCCAGCAGCCAACTTACTAGCGGGCTACAGTATTTT. Its protein is CASSQLTSGLQYF.

V usage is TRBV7-2 and J usage is TRBJ2-4; unclear D gene. Germline V gives CDR1 SGHTA, CDR2 FQGNSA. Trimming shortened V by 1 base and J by 7 bases, and 14 bases separated the two germline ends. The CDR3 loop spans 15 amino acids. CDR3 coding DNA: TGTGCCAGCAGCTTAGGTATGCTCACCGGGAACATTCAGTACTTC. This codes for CASSLGMLTGNIQYF.

V usage is TRBV12-3 or TRBV12-4 and J usage is TRBJ2-7, with a possible D match to TRBD1 (6 bases). Trimming took 5 bases from V and 5 from J, leaving 10 bases between them. The CDR3 extends over 12 amino acids. The chain's CDR3 is CASSHRVDEQYF. The CDR3 DNA reads TGTGCCAGCAGTCACAGGGTTGACGAGCAGTACTTC.